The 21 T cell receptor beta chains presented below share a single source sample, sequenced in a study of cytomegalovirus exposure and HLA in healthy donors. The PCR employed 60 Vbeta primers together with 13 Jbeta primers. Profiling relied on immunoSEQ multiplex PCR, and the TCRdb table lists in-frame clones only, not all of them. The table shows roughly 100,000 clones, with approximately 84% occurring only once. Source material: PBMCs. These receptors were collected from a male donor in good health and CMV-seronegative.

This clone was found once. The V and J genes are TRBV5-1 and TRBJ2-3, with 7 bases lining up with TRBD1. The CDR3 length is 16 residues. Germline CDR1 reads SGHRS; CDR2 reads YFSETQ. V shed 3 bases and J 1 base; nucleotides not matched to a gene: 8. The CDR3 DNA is TGCGCCAGCAGCTCAGACAGGGTATACGGCACAGATACGCAGTATTTT. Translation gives CASSSDRVYGTDTQYF.

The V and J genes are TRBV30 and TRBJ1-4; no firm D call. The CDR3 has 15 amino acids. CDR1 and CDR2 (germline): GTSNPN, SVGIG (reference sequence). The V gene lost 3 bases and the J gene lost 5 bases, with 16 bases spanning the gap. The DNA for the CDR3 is TGTGCCTGGAGCCGGGTTGGGCGGGCGAATGAAAAACTGTTTTTT. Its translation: CAWSRVGRANEKLFF.

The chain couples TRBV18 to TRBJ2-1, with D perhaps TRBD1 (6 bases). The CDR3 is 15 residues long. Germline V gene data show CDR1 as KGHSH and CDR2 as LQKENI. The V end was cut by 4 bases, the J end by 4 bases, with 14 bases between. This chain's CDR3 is CASSQGVGVYNEQFF. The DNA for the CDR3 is TGTGCCAGCTCACAGGGGGTTGGGGTATACAATGAGCAGTTCTTC.

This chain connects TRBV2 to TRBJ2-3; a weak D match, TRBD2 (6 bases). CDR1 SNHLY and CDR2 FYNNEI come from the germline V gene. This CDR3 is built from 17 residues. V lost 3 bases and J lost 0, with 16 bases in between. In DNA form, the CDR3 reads TGTGCCAGCAGTGACCCTTTGGGACTTCGGAGCACAGATACGCAGTATTTT. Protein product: CASSDPLGLRSTDTQYF.

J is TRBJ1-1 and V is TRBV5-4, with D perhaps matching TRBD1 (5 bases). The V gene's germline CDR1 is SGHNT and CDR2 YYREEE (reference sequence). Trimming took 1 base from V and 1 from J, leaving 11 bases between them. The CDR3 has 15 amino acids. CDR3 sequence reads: CASSLKIQGNTEAFF. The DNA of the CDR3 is TGTGCCAGCAGCTTGAAAATTCAGGGGAACACTGAAGCTTTCTTT.

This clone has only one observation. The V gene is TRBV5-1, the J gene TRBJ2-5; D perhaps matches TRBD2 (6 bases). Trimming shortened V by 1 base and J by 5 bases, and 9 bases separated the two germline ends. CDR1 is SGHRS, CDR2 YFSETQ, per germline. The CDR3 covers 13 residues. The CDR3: CASSLSGEETQYF. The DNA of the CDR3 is TGCGCCAGCAGCTTGTCGGGGGAGGAGACCCAGTACTTC. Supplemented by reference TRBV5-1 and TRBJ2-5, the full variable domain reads KAGVTQTPRYLIKTRGQQVTLSCSPISGHRSVSWYQQTPGQGLQFLFEYFSETQRNKGNFPGRFSGRQFSNSRSEMNVSTLELGDSALYLCASSLSGEETQYFGPGTRLLVL.

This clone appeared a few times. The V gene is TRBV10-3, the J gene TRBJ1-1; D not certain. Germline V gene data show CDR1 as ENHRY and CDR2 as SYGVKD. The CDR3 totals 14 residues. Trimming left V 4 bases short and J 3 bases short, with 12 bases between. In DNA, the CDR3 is TGTGCCATCAGTGGGCCCCTGGGAGACACTGAAGCTTTCTTT. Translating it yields CAISGPLGDTEAFF.

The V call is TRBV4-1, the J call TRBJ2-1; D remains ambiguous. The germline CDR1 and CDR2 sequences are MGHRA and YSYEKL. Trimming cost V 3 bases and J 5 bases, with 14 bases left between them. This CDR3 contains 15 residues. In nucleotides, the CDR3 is TGCGCCAGCAGCCACAAGAGAGGCTCAAACAATGAGCAGTTCTTC. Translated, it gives CASSHKRGSNNEQFF.

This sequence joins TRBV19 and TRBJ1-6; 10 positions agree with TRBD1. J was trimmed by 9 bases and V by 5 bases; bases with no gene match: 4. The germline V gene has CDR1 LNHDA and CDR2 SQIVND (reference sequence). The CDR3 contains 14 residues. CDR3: CASSPGTGVSPLHF. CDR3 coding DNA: TGTGCCAGTAGTCCCGGGACAGGGGTTTCACCCCTCCACTTT.

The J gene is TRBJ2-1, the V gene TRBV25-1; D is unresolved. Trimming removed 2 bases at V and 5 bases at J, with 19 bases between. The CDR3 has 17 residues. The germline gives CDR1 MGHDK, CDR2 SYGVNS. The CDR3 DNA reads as TGTGCCAGCAGTGAAGGTGTTAGGTTGCGGTTCAACAATGAGCAGTTCTTC. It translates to CASSEGVRLRFNNEQFF. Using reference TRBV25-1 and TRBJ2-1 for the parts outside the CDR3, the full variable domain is EADIYQTPRYLVIGTGKKITLECSQTMGHDKMYWYQQDPGMELHLIHYSYGVNSTEKGDLSSESTVSRIRTEHFPLTLESARPSHTSQYLCASSEGVRLRFNNEQFFGPGTRLTVL.

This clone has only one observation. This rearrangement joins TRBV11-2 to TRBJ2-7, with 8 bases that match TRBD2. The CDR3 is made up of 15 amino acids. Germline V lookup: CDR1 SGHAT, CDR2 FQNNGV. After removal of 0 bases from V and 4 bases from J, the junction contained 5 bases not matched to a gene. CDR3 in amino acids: CASSLEASGFYEQYF. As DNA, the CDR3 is TGTGCCAGCAGCTTAGAGGCTAGCGGGTTTTACGAGCAGTACTTC.

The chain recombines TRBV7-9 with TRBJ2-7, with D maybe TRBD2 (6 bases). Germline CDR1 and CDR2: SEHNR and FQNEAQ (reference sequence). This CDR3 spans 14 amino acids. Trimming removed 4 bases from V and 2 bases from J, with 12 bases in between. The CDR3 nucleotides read TGTGCCAGCAGCTCCGGGACGGGAGCCTACGAGCAGTACTTC. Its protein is CASSSGTGAYEQYF.

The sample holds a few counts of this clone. The CDR3 bases are TGTGCCAGCAGCCTCACCGGGGAGCTGTTTTTT. Residues: CASSLTGELFF. The chain carries TRBV7-2 and TRBJ2-2; D remains ambiguous. V was trimmed by 5 bases and J by 4 bases, leaving 2 bases between them. This CDR3 comprises 11 residues. CDR1 and CDR2 (germline): SGHTA, FQGNSA.

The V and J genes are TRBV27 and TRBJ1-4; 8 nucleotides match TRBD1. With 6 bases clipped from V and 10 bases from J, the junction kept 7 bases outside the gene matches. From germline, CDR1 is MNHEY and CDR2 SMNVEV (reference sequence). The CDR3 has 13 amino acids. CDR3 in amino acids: CASSRDRLGKLFF. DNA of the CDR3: TGTGCCAGCAGCCGGGACAGGCTGGGAAAACTGTTTTTT.

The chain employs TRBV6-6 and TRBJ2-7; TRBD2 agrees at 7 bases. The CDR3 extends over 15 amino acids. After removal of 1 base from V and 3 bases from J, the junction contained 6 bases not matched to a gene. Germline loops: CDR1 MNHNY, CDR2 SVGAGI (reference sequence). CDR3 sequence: CASSYFWEGSYEQYF. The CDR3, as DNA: TGTGCCAGCAGTTACTTTTGGGAGGGGAGCTACGAGCAGTACTTC.

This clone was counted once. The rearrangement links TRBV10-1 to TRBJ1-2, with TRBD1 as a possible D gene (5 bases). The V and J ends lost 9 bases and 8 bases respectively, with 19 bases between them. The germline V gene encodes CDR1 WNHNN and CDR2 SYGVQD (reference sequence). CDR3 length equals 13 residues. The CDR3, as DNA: TGCGCCAGTCAGTCAAGCAGGGATGGCGGCTACACCTTC. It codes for CASQSSRDGGYTF.

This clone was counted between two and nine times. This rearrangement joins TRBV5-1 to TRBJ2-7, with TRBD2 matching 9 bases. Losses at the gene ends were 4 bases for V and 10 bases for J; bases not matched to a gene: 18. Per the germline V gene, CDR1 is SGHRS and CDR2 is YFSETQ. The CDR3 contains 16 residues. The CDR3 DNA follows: TGCGCCAGCAGCCCGGGACAGCGGGGGGAAGAGCAGTACCAGTACTTC. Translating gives CASSPGQRGEEQYQYF.

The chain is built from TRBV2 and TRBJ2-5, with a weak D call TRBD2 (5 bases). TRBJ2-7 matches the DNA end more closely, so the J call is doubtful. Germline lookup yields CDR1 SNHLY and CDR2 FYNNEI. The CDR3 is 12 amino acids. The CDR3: CASKDWNYEQYF. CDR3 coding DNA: TGTGCCAGCAAGGACTGGAACTACGAGCAGTACTTC.

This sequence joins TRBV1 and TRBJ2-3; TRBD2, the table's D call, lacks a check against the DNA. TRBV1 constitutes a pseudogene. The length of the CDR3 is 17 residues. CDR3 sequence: CTSSQHLLAPPRDTQYF. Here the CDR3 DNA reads TGCACCAGCAGCCAACACCTACTAGCGCCGCCCCGAGATACGCAGTATTTT.

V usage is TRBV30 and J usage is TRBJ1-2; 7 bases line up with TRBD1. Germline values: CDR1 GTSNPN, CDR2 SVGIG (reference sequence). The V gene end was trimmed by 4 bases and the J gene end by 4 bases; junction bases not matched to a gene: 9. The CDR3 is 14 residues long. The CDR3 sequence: CAWKKGGRAYGYTF. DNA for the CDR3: TGTGCCTGGAAAAAAGGGGGCAGGGCCTATGGCTACACCTTC.

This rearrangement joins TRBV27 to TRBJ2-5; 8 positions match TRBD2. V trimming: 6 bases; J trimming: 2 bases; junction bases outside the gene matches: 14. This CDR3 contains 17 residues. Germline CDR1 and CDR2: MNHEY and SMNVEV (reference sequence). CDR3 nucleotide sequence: TGTGCCAGCAGAAAAGTCCCGATTAGCGGGATACAAGAGACCCAGTACTTC. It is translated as CASRKVPISGIQETQYF.